Below are 29 T cell receptor beta chains sequenced from a single sample in a study of shared clonotypes between healthy human individuals. Measured with immunoSEQ multiplex PCR; TCRdb has only the in-frame clones, and not every one. The sample carries approximately 2.1 million clones, approximately 93% recorded once. The sample consisted of naive CD4+ T cells from PBMCs. Noted subset: CD45RA+ positively selected. All receptors derive from a man between 18 and 35 years old in good health. Some clones in this sample may be carry-over from other donors' samples.

The chain is built from TRBV15 and TRBJ2-7; tentative D call: TRBD2 (5 bases). The V and J ends lost 1 base and 0 bases respectively, with 10 bases between them. This CDR3 has 15 amino acids. The germline CDR1 and CDR2 sequences are LNHNV and YYDKDF (reference sequence). The CDR3 is CATSRGEKSSYEQYF. The CDR3, as DNA: TGTGCCACCAGCAGAGGGGAGAAGAGCTCCTACGAGCAGTACTTC.

The rearrangement joins TRBV5-1 to TRBJ2-1; TRBD2 agrees at 14 bases. CDR3 length: 17 amino acids. Trimming removed 3 bases from V and 4 bases from J; junction bases left unmatched: 6. Germline V gives CDR1 SGHRS, CDR2 YFSETQ. The CDR3 nucleotides read TGCGCCAGCAGCTGGGGACTAGCGGGAGTGACGTACAATGAGCAGTTCTTC. This gives the protein CASSWGLAGVTYNEQFF.

The chain has TRBV28 and TRBJ2-5; D not certain. Germline V gene data show CDR1 as MDHEN and CDR2 as SYDVKM. The CDR3 runs to 13 residues. Deletions cut 2 bases from V and 5 bases from J, with 9 bases between. The CDR3 region has the DNA TGTGCCAGCAGTTTACCCATCGTGGAGACCCAGTACTTC. Its translation is CASSLPIVETQYF. The full variable domain, completed using reference TRBV28 and TRBJ2-5, is DVKVTQSSRYLVKRTGEKVFLECVQDMDHENMFWYRQDPGLGLRLIYFSYDVKMKEKGDIPEGYSVSREKKERFSLILESASTNQTSMYLCASSLPIVETQYFGPGTRLLVL.

This clone came up once. The V and J genes are TRBV11-2 and TRBJ2-3; D call uncertain. This CDR3 comprises 15 residues. Trimming stripped 5 bases from V and 4 bases from J, with 16 bases between. Germline CDR1 is SGHAT and CDR2 is FQNNGV. The CDR3 spells CASSPTRWVADTQYF. CDR3 in DNA: TGTGCCAGCAGCCCGACCCGCTGGGTGGCAGATACGCAGTATTTT.

The rearrangement uses TRBV6-1 and TRBJ2-4; the D gene could be TRBD1 or TRBD2 (5 bases each). Germline V CDR1 and CDR2: MNHNS, SASEGT. The CDR3 has 17 amino acids. The ends were cut back, 0 bases at V and 8 bases at J, with 20 bases in the middle. The CDR3 loop reads CASSEARGTSRKDIQYF. The CDR3 DNA reads TGTGCCAGCAGTGAAGCGCGAGGGACCTCCCGTAAGGACATTCAGTACTTC.

The rearrangement joins TRBV23-1 to TRBJ1-4; TRBD1 might be the D (5 bases). TRBV23-1 qualifies as an ORF whose function is uncertain. The CDR3 totals 15 residues. Trimming shortened V by 2 bases and J by 3 bases, and 10 bases separated the two germline ends. The CDR3 DNA is TGCGCCAGCAGTCAAAGACAGACCCCTAATGAAAAACTGTTTTTT. Translation: CASSQRQTPNEKLFF.

V and J are TRBV28 and TRBJ2-3, with 10 positions matching TRBD2. CDR1 is MDHEN and CDR2 is SYDVKM in the germline V gene. The junction had 8 bases not matched to a gene; V was cut back by 5 bases and J by 0 bases. CDR3 length equals 17 residues. The CDR3 spells CASSPRGLADSTDTQYF. CDR3 nucleotides: TGTGCCAGCAGTCCCAGAGGACTAGCGGATAGCACAGATACGCAGTATTTT.

V usage is TRBV4-1 and J usage is TRBJ2-4, with 10 bases aligning to TRBD2. The V gene end was trimmed by 1 base and the J gene end by 5 bases; junction bases not matched to a gene: 2. The CDR3 spans 15 residues. CDR1 is MGHRA and CDR2 is YSYEKL in the germline V gene. The DNA for the CDR3 is TGCGCCAGCAGCCAAGGGCTAGCGGGGGAAAACATTCAGTACTTC. Amino acids: CASSQGLAGENIQYF.

The gene calls are TRBV27 and TRBJ1-1; D gene unclear. The CDR3 contains 14 residues. The germline CDR1 and CDR2 sequences are MNHEY and SMNVEV (reference sequence). Between the trimmed V and J ends, which lost 3 bases and 4 bases, there was a span of 12 bases. CDR3 bases: TGTGCCAGCAGTTTGAGGGCAGCAGGCACTGAAGCTTTCTTT. This codes for CASSLRAAGTEAFF.

The DNA of the CDR3 is TGCGCCAGCAGCCAAGATAGCGCCTTAGTGGGACGGCAGTTCTTC. Its protein is CASSQDSALVGRQFF. V is TRBV4-1 and J is TRBJ2-1; D might be TRBD1 or TRBD2, each matching 5 bases. CDR1 is MGHRA, CDR2 YSYEKL, per germline. V lost 0 bases and J 12 bases, leaving 18 bases between the germline ends. The CDR3 is 15 residues long.

The CDR3 here is CASSLRAGLAGKETQYF. Here the CDR3 DNA reads TGTGCCAGCAGTTTACGGGCCGGACTAGCGGGAAAAGAGACCCAGTACTTC. The gene calls are TRBV27 and TRBJ2-5; 12 bases are a match to TRBD2. In germline, CDR1 is MNHEY, CDR2 SMNVEV (reference sequence). V trimming: 2 bases; J trimming: 3 bases; junction bases outside the gene matches: 7. CDR3 size: 17 residues.

The chain uses TRBV7-3 and TRBJ2-3; TRBD1 aligns across 8 bases. In germline, CDR1 is SGHTA, CDR2 FQGTGA. The CDR3 is 13 residues long. V was clipped by 5 bases and J by 10 bases; unmatched bases: 8. The CDR3 coding sequence is TGTGCCAGCAGCCTCGAACAGGGGGAGGCGCAGTATTTT. Translating gives CASSLEQGEAQYF.

V and J are TRBV10-1 and TRBJ2-2; D unclear. Trimming pared 5 bases from V and 6 bases from J, leaving 10 bases between. Germline CDR1 and CDR2: WNHNN and SYGVQD (reference sequence). CDR3 length: 13 amino acids. The DNA for the CDR3 is TGCGCCAGCAGTTCGACCCTCTCCGGGGAGCTGTTTTTT. This encodes CASSSTLSGELFF.

The rearrangement links TRBV7-9 to TRBJ2-7, with D possibly TRBD1 on 5 matching bases. Germline CDR1 SEHNR, CDR2 FQNEAQ (reference sequence). Trimming pared 7 bases from V and 0 bases from J, leaving 13 bases between. The CDR3 contains 14 residues. The CDR3 protein is CASTLQAFSYEQYF. CDR3 bases: TGTGCCAGCACTCTACAGGCGTTCTCCTACGAGCAGTACTTC.

The chain has TRBV6-1 and TRBJ1-2, with 8 bases aligning to TRBD1. After removal of 5 bases from V and 4 bases from J, the junction contained 3 bases not matched to a gene. The CDR3 is 13 residues long. Germline loops: CDR1 MNHNS, CDR2 SASEGT. The CDR3 coding sequence is TGTGCCAGCAGTCCACAGGGGGTCTATGGCTACACCTTC. This translates into CASSPQGVYGYTF.

The rearrangement links TRBV7-8 to TRBJ1-4; D not resolved. CDR3 size: 17 residues. Germline V lookup: CDR1 SGHVS, CDR2 FQNEAQ. V was trimmed by 0 bases and J by 2 bases, leaving 13 bases between them. The CDR3 bases are TGTGCCAGCAGCTTAGCGCCGGGAGTGGGGACTAATGAAAAACTGTTTTTT. Its protein is CASSLAPGVGTNEKLFF. The full variable domain, in which reference TRBV7-8 and TRBJ1-4 provide the parts outside the CDR3, is GAGVSQSPRYKVAKRGQDVALRCDPISGHVSLFWYQQALGQGPEFLTYFQNEAQLDKSGLPSDRFFAERPEGSVSTLKIQRTQQEDSAVYLCASSLAPGVGTNEKLFFGSGTQLSVL.

This rearrangement joins TRBV6-6 to TRBJ1-1; 10 bases line up with TRBD1. The germline V gene encodes CDR1 MNHNY and CDR2 SVGAGI (reference sequence). The CDR3 consists of 15 residues. After removal of 5 bases from V and 6 bases from J, the junction contained 9 bases not matched to a gene. CDR3: CASSPRDRGKAEAFF. The CDR3 DNA is TGTGCCAGCAGTCCCAGGGACAGGGGAAAGGCTGAAGCTTTCTTT.

Of note for this clone: Other DNA sequences from this sample encode an identical CDR3 as well. The V call is TRBV28, the J call TRBJ1-2; no clear D. In germline, CDR1 is MDHEN, CDR2 SYDVKM. The CDR3 runs 13 residues. Trimming left V 3 bases short and J 2 bases short, with 7 bases between. Here the CDR3 reads CASSFGGNYGYTF. The DNA of the CDR3 is TGTGCCAGCAGTTTCGGAGGGAACTATGGCTACACCTTC.

The chain joins TRBV7-2 to TRBJ2-7; D is ambiguous. CDR3 size: 12 residues. V was pared by 4 bases and J by 3 bases, with 7 bases between. CDR1 and CDR2 from the germline V gene are SGHTA and FQGNSA. The CDR3 DNA follows: TGTGCCAGCAGCTACGACCTCTACGAGCAGTACTTC. It specifies CASSYDLYEQYF. The variable domain in full, with the rest retrieved from reference TRBV7-2 and TRBJ2-7, is GAGVSQSPSNKVTEKGKDVELRCDPISGHTALYWYRQSLGQGLEFLIYFQGNSAPDKSGLPSDRFSAERTGGSVSTLTIQRTQQEDSAVYLCASSYDLYEQYFGPGTRLTVT.

This clone appeared once. The rearrangement joins TRBV5-6 to TRBJ2-2, with 12 positions matching TRBD2. Germline V gene sequence: CDR1 SGHDT, CDR2 YYEEEE. The CDR3 is made up of 16 amino acids. Germline trimming cut 2 bases from V and 5 bases from J; bases unmatched to any gene: 4. For the CDR3, the DNA is TGTGCCAGCAGCTTCAGGACTAGCGGGAAGACCGGGGAGCTGTTTTTT. This sequence encodes CASSFRTSGKTGELFF.

The J gene is TRBJ1-6, the V gene TRBV11-2; 7 nucleotides line up with TRBD1. Trimming took 5 bases from V and 8 from J; bases not matched to a gene: 6. Germline V gene data show CDR1 as SGHAT and CDR2 as FQNNGV. This CDR3 spans 14 amino acids. In nucleotides, the CDR3 is TGTGCCAGCAGCCAACAGGGGATGGATTCACCCCTCCACTTT. This translates into CASSQQGMDSPLHF.

This clone was seen a few times. Other DNA sequences in this specimen translate into the identical CDR3. The CDR3 is CASSLGQGPNTEAFF. CDR3 bases: TGTGCCAGCAGCTTAGGACAGGGACCGAACACTGAAGCTTTCTTT. The chain is built from TRBV11-2 and TRBJ1-1; TRBD1 agrees at 7 bases. CDR1 and CDR2 (germline): SGHAT, FQNNGV. The CDR3 consists of 15 residues. Germline trimming cut 1 base from V and 1 base from J; bases unmatched to any gene: 3.

This clone showed up just once. Other DNA sequences in this specimen translate into the identical CDR3. The J gene is TRBJ2-5, the V gene TRBV5-1; D is unclear. Looked up from germline, CDR1 is SGHRS and CDR2 is YFSETQ. This CDR3 is 12 amino acids long. Deletions cut 4 bases from V and 4 bases from J, with 8 bases between. As DNA, the CDR3 is TGCGCCAGCAGCCCCTCGTTAGAGACCCAGTACTTC. As protein: CASSPSLETQYF.

The gene calls are TRBV28 and TRBJ2-2; D perhaps matches TRBD1 (6 bases). The CDR3 is 14 residues long. With 4 bases removed from V and 6 bases from J, the gap between germline ends came to 12 bases. The germline CDR1 and CDR2 sequences are MDHEN and SYDVKM. The CDR3 loop is CASSSGQTSGELFF. The CDR3 DNA follows: TGTGCCAGCAGTTCCGGACAGACCTCCGGGGAGCTGTTTTTT.

This chain joins TRBV7-7 and TRBJ2-7, with 9 bases identical to TRBD1. The V segment lost 4 bases and the J segment 5 bases; nucleotides outside the gene matches: 9. This CDR3 is built from 15 residues. The germline gives CDR1 SSHAT, CDR2 FNYEAQ (reference sequence). The CDR3 protein is CASSSSGQGPHEQYF. Written as DNA, the CDR3 is TGTGCCAGCAGCTCCTCGGGACAGGGTCCCCACGAGCAGTACTTC.

V is TRBV28 and J is TRBJ2-7; 7 nucleotides match TRBD1. The germline gives CDR1 MDHEN, CDR2 SYDVKM. V lost 4 bases to trimming and J lost 1 base; unmatched junction nucleotides: 10. CDR3 length: 16 amino acids. CDR3 sequence: CASSSPGTAPSYEQYF. The CDR3 nucleotides read TGTGCCAGCAGTTCGCCCGGGACAGCCCCATCCTACGAGCAGTACTTC.

This chain links TRBV19 with TRBJ1-2, with D unresolved. Germline CDR1 and CDR2: LNHDA and SQIVND (reference sequence). The length of the CDR3 is 14 residues. V lost 7 bases and J lost 4, with 16 bases in between. CDR3 residues: CASIKVLDGYGYTF. CDR3 nucleotides: TGTGCCAGTATTAAAGTACTGGACGGCTATGGCTACACCTTC.

This chain connects TRBV6-6 to TRBJ1-1; 11 positions agree with TRBD1. V trimming: 8 bases; J trimming: 7 bases; junction bases outside the gene matches: 15. There are 16 residues in the CDR3. Looked up from germline, CDR1 is MNHNY and CDR2 is SVGAGI (reference sequence). The DNA of the CDR3 is TGTGCCAGCGGCACCCCCCGGGGACAGGGGGTTCTTGAAGCTTTCTTT. Its translation is CASGTPRGQGVLEAFF.

The J gene is TRBJ1-2, the V gene TRBV28; perhaps TRBD1 as D (5 bases). Trimming left V 3 bases short and J 6 bases short, with 20 bases between. This CDR3 region has 16 residues. The V gene's germline CDR1 is MDHEN and CDR2 SYDVKM. CDR3 in amino acids: CASSFLVFWGIHGYTF. In DNA, the CDR3 is TGTGCCAGCAGTTTTCTAGTTTTCTGGGGGATCCATGGCTACACCTTC.